The present TCR beta chain was sequenced within a study of blood T cells in healthy people across ages. General study findings and limits: For the donors, CMV status was unknown and possibly confounded expanded clonotype changes.

This clonotype appeared a few times. Its antigen is as yet unknown. Using a J-beta primer mix together with a sample-barcoded 5' primer, a second PCR was run for about 7 to 12 cycles. TCRdb re-analysed the 5' RACE reads in MiXCR, keeping a single row per CDR3 protein. The sample includes hundreds of thousands of distinct CDR3 sequences, 58% of them seen just once. Germline V lookup: CDR1 SQVTM, CDR2 ANQGSEA. The V segment lost 4 bases and the J segment 3 bases; nucleotides outside the gene matches: 3. The CDR3 has 13 residues. The gene calls are TRBV29-1 and TRBJ2-7, with 10 bases aligning to TRBD2. The sequence derives from a man aged 55-75 years in good health. The sample was blood. This CDR3 reads CSVGASGGYEQYF. The CDR3 bases are TGCAGCGTTGGGGCTAGCGGGGGCTACGAGCAGTACTTC.